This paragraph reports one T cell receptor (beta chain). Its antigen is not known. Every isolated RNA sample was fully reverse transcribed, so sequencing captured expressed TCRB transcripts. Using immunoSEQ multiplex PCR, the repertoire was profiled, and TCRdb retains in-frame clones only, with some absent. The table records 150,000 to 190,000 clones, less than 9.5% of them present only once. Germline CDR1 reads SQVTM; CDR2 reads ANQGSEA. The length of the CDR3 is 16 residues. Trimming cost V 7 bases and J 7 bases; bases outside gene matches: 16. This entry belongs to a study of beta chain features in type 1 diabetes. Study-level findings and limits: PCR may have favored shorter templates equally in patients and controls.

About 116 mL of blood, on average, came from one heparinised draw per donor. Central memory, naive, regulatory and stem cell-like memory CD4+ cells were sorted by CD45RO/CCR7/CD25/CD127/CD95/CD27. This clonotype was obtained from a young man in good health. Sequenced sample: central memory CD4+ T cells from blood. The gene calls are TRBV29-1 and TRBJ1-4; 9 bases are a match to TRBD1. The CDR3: CSARVPGQGAGEKLFF. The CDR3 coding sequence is TGCAGCGCCCGAGTCCCGGGACAGGGAGCGGGTGAAAAACTGTTTTTT.